Listed below are T cell receptor beta chains from one sample, sequenced in a study of T cells after yellow fever vaccination. TCRdb analysed the 5' RACE reads with MiXCR anew, one entry per CDR3 protein. The sample holds some 340,000 distinct CDR3 sequences, around a tenth seen once. Source: CD4+ T cells sorted from PBMCs, taken 45 days after the yellow fever booster vaccination. These receptors all stem from a man younger than 30 who received the YFV17D yellow fever vaccine. CDR3s include the opening cysteine and the closing phenylalanine or tryptophan. The D gene is left open where the match is weak. Size tells how often a clone was seen (once, few, many) or the class of an expanded clone, and some rows leave it out.

D: NA; J: TRBJ2-1; V: TRBV6-5; size: few; DNA: TGTGCCAGCAGTTATCAGTCCGATCGGTACAATGAGCAGTTCTTC; CDR3: CASSYQSDRYNEQFF
D: TRBD2; J: TRBJ2-5; V: TRBV7-9; size: few; DNA: TGTGCCAGCGGGAGGGTTGGCGAGACCCAGTACTTC; CDR3: CASGRVGETQYF
D: NA; J: TRBJ2-6; V: TRBV25-1; size: many; DNA: TGTGCCAGCAGTCCGAGGGTATCTGGGGCCAACGTCCTGACTTTC; CDR3: CASSPRVSGANVLTF
D: NA; J: TRBJ1-4; V: TRBV20-1; size: NA; DNA: TGCAGTGCTAGATCTGGGGGTAACGAAAAACTGTTTTTT; CDR3: CSARSGGNEKLFF
D: NA; J: TRBJ2-3; V: TRBV20-1; size: NA; DNA: TGCAGTGCTCACTTGCGAGATACGCAGTATTTT; CDR3: CSAHLRDTQYF
D: TRBD2; J: TRBJ2-1; V: TRBV12-3/TRBV12-4; size: few; DNA: TGTGCCAGCACCAAGGGCGGGGGGCGCAATGAGCAGTTCTTC; CDR3: CASTKGGGRNEQFF
D: NA; J: TRBJ1-6; V: TRBV7-9; size: few; DNA: TGTGCCAGCAGCTCAACAGGTTTTTATTCACCCCTCCACTTT; CDR3: CASSSTGFYSPLHF
D: TRBD1; J: TRBJ2-3; V: TRBV5-8; size: many; DNA: TGTGCCAGCAGCGACAGGGGTCACACAGATACGCAGTATTTT; CDR3: CASSDRGHTDTQYF
D: NA; J: TRBJ2-3; V: TRBV5-1; size: NA; DNA: TGCGCCAGCAGCTTGGCCGTTCAAGATACGCAGTATTTT; CDR3: CASSLAVQDTQYF
D: NA; J: TRBJ2-2; V: TRBV5-1; size: NA; DNA: TGCGCCAGCAGCTCGGGGCCTTCGAACACCGGGGAGCTGTTTTTT; CDR3: CASSSGPSNTGELFF
D: NA; J: TRBJ2-6; V: TRBV6-1; size: NA; DNA: TGTGCCAGCAGCGCCCGCCTCAGGGACACCTCAACTGGGGCCAACGTCCTGACTTTC; CDR3: CASSARLRDTSTGANVLTF
D: NA; J: TRBJ1-1; V: TRBV5-1; size: many; DNA: TGCGCCAGCAGCTCGGGGACTTCGAACACTGAAGCTTTCTTT; CDR3: CASSSGTSNTEAFF
D: NA; J: TRBJ2-1; V: TRBV5-4; size: NA; DNA: TGTGCCAGCAGCTTGGGGCGGGACTTACAGTTCTTC; CDR3: CASSLGRDLQFF
D: NA; J: TRBJ1-3; V: TRBV27; size: few; DNA: TGTGCCAGCAGTTTTTTCCCCTTCATCTCTGGAAACACCATATATTTT; CDR3: CASSFFPFISGNTIYF
D: NA; J: TRBJ1-2; V: TRBV15; size: NA; DNA: TGTGCCACCAGCAGAGATCGAGCTCTCTATGGCTACACCTTC; CDR3: CATSRDRALYGYTF
D: NA; J: TRBJ2-3; V: TRBV5-4; size: few; DNA: TGTGCCAGCAGCTCCTACAGGGCTAGCACAGATACGCAGTATTTT; CDR3: CASSSYRASTDTQYF
D: NA; J: TRBJ2-7; V: TRBV20-1; size: NA; DNA: TGCAGTGCTAGACGCGGAGGAGTCCGGGAGCAGTACTTC; CDR3: CSARRGGVREQYF
D: TRBD1; J: TRBJ1-5; V: TRBV12-3/TRBV12-4; size: few; DNA: TGTGCCAGCAGTGGGGGCAGGGGGATCCAGCCCCAGCATTTT; CDR3: CASSGGRGIQPQHF
D: TRBD1; J: TRBJ1-4; V: TRBV4-2; size: NA; DNA: TGTGCCAGCAGCCGGATCGGGACAGCCGCAACTAATGAAAAACTGTTTTTT; CDR3: CASSRIGTAATNEKLFF
D: NA; J: TRBJ1-5; V: TRBV7-2; size: many; DNA: TGTGCCAGCAGCTTGGGGCGGGAGGAGCCCCAGCATTTT; CDR3: CASSLGREEPQHF